This entry concerns a single T cell receptor (beta chain). Its specificity is not known. J gave up 5 bases and V 2 bases, and 4 bases lay outside the gene matches. Germline V lookup: CDR1 MNHEY, CDR2 SMNVEV (reference sequence). The length of the CDR3 is 14 residues. The sample originates from a study of identical twins. Among all donors, each was a healthy Caucasian. It was template switching that added a universal primer site, and there were unique molecular identifiers on the cDNA. TCRdb analysed the 5' RACE reads with MiXCR anew, one entry per CDR3 protein. This sample has around 1.7 million distinct CDR3 sequences, with roughly a third found just once. Study conclusions and caveats: Whereas memory repertoires showed no such difference, abundant cord blood beta clonotypes carried fewer insertions. The analysis was cross-sectional rather than longitudinal within donors.

The sequence was collected from a newborn girl in good health. The chain couples TRBV27 to TRBJ1-1, with 8 bases matching TRBD1. Sequencing was carried out using cord blood. In DNA, the CDR3 is TGTGCCAGCAGTTTACCAGGGGGCGATACTGAAGCTTTCTTT. Protein: CASSLPGGDTEAFF.